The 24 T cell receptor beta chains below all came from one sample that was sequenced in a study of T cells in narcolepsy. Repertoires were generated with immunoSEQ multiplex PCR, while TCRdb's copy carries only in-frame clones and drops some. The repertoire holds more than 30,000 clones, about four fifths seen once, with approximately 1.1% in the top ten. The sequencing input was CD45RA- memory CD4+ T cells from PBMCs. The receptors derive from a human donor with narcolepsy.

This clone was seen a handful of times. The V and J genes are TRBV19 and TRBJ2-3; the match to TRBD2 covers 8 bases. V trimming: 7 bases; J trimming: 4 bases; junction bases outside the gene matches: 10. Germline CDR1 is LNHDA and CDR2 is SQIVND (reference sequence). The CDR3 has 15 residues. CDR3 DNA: TGTGCCAGTATGCGGCGGGAGGTAGGGGCAGATACGCAGTATTTT. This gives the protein CASMRREVGADTQYF. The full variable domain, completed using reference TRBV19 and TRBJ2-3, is DGGITQSPKYLFRKEGQNVTLSCEQNLNHDAMYWYRQDPGQGLRLIYYSQIVNDFQKGDIAEGYSVSREKKESFPLTVTSAQKNPTAFYLCASMRREVGADTQYFGPGTRLTVL.

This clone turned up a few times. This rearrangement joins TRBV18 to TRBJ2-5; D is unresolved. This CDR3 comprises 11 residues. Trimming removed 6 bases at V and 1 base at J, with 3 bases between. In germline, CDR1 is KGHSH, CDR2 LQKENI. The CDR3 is CASSSQETQYF. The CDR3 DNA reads TGTGCCAGCTCGTCCCAAGAGACCCAGTACTTC.

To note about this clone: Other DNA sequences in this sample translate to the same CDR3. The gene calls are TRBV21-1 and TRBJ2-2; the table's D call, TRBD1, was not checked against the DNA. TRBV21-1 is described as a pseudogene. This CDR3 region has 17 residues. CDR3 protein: CASSPQRTGKRGGELFF. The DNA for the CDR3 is TGTGCCAGCAGCCCTCAACGGACAGGGAAAAGGGGGGGGGAGCTGTTTTTT.

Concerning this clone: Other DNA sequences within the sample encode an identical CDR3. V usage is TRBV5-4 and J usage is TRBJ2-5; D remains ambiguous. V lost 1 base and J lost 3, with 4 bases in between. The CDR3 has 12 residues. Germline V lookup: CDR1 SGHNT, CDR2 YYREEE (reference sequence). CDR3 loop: CASSLPKETQYF. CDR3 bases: TGTGCCAGCAGCTTGCCAAAAGAGACCCAGTACTTC.

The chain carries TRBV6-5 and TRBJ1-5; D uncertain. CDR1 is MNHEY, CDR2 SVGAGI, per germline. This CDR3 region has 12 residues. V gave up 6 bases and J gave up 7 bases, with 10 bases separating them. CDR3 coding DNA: TGTGCCAGCAGCCTTATGGGGCAGCCCCAGCATTTT. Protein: CASSLMGQPQHF.

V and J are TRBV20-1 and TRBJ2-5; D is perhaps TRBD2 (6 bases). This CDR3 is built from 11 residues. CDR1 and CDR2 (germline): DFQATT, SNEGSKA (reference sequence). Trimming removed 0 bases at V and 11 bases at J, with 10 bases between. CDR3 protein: CSARDWGEQYF. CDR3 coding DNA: TGCAGTGCTAGAGATTGGGGGGAGCAGTACTTC.

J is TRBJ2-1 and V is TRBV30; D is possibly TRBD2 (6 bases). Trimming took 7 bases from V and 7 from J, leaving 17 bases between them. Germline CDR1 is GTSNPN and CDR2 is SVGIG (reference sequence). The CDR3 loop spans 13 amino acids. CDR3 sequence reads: CAYPGREGNEQFF. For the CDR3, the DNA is TGTGCCTACCCGGGGCGGGAAGGGAATGAGCAGTTCTTC.

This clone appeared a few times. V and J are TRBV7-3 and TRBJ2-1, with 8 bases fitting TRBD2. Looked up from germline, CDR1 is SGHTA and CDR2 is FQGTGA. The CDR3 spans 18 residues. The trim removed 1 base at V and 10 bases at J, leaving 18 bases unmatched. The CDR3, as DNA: TGTGCCAGCAGCTTAATAGCGTCCCGCGGGAGGACCCCGGGGGAGCAGTTCTTC. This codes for CASSLIASRGRTPGEQFF.

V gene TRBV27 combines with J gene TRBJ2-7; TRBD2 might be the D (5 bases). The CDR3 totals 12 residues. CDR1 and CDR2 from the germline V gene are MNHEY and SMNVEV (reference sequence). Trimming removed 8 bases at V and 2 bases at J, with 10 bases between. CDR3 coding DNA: TGTGCCAGCGGAGGACTCCCCTACGAGCAGTACTTC. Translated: CASGGLPYEQYF.

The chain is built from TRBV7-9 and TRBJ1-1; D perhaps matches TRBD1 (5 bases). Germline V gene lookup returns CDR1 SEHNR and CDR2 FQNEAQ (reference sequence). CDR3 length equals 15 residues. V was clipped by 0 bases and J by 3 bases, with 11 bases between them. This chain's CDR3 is CASSLARARDTEAFF. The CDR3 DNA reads TGTGCCAGCAGCTTAGCCAGGGCTCGTGACACTGAAGCTTTCTTT.

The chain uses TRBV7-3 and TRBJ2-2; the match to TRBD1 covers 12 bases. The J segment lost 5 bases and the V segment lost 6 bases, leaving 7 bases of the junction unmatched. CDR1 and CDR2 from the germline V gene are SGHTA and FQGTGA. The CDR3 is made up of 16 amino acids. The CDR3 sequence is CASSQPGQGATGELFF. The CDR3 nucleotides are TGTGCCAGCAGTCAGCCGGGACAGGGGGCTACCGGGGAGCTGTTTTTT.

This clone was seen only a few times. This CDR3 reads CASSPGEARDREGETQYF. CDR3 sequence (DNA): TGTGCCAGCAGCCCAGGGGAGGCCCGGGACAGGGAGGGAGAGACCCAGTACTTC. This chain connects TRBV9 to TRBJ2-5; TRBD1 agrees at 9 bases. Germline CDR1 SGDLS, CDR2 YYNGEE. The CDR3 loop spans 18 amino acids. The V gene end was trimmed by 4 bases and the J gene end by 4 bases; junction bases not matched to a gene: 17.

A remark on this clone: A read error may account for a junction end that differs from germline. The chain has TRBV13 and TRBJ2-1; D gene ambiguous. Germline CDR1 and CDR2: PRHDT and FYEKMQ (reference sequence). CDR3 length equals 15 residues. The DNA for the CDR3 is TGTGCCAGCAGCTCCCCGGTAACCTCCTACAATGAGCAGCTCTTC. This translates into CASSSPVTSYNEQLF.

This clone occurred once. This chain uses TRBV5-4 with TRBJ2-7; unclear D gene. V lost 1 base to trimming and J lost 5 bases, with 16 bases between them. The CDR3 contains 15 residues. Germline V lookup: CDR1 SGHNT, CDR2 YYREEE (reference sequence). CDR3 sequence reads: CASSLRRLAAHEQYF. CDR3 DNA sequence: TGTGCCAGCAGCTTGAGGCGCCTCGCCGCCCACGAGCAGTACTTC.

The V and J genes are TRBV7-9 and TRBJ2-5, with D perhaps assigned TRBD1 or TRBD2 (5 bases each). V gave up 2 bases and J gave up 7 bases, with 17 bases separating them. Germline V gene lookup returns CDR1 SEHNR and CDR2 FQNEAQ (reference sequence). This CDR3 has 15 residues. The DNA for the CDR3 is TGTGCCAGCAGCTTAAGTATGGGACGTCGCGGGACCCAGTACTTC. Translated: CASSLSMGRRGTQYF. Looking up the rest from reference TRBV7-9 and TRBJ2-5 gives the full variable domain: DTGVSQNPRHKITKRGQNVTFRCDPISEHNRLYWYRQTLGQGPEFLTYFQNEAQLEKSRLLSDRFSAERPKGSFSTLEIQRTEQGDSAMYLCASSLSMGRRGTQYFGPGTRLLVL.

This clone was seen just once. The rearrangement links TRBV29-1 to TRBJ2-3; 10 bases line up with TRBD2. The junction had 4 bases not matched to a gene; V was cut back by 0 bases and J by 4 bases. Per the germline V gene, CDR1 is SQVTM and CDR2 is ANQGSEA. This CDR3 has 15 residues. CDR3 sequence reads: CSVEDWSGRADTQYF. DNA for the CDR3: TGCAGCGTTGAAGATTGGAGCGGGAGGGCAGATACGCAGTATTTT.

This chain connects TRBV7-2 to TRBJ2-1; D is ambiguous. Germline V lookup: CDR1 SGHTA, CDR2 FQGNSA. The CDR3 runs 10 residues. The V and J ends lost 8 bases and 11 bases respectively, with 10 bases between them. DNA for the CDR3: TGTGCCAGCGGGTCCCACCAGCAGTTCTTC. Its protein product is CASGSHQQFF.

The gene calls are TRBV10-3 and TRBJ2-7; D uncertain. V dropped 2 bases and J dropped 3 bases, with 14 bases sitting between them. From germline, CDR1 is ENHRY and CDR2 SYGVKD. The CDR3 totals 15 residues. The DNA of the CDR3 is TGTGCCATCAGTGAGCCCAGGCGGTCGATCTACGAGCAGTACTTC. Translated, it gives CAISEPRRSIYEQYF.

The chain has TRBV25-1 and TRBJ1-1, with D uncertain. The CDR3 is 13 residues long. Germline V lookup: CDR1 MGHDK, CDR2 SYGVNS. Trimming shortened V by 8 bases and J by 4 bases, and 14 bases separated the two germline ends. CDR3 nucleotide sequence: TGTGCCAGCCTCCAAGGCGCCGGCACTGAAGCTTTCTTT. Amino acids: CASLQGAGTEAFF.

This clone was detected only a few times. The DNA of the CDR3 is TGTGCCAGCAGCCACGGGACAGGGGGGGAGACCCAGTACTTC. Translation: CASSHGTGGETQYF. The chain employs TRBV27 and TRBJ2-5; 11 positions match TRBD1. J lost 5 bases, V lost 6 bases, and 5 bases had no gene match. The germline CDR1 and CDR2 sequences are MNHEY and SMNVEV (reference sequence). This CDR3 is 14 amino acids long.

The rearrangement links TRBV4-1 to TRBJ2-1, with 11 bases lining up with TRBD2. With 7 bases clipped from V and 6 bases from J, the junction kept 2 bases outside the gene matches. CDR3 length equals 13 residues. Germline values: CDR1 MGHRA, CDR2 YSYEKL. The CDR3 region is CASKLAGVNEQFF. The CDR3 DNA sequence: TGCGCCAGCAAACTAGCGGGAGTCAATGAGCAGTTCTTC.

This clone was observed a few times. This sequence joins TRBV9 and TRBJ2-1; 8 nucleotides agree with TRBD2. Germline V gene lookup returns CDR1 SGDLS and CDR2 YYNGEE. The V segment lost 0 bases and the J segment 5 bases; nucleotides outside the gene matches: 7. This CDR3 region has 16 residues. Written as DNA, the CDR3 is TGTGCCAGCAGCGTAGTCCCAGGGACTAGTAACAATGAGCAGTTCTTC. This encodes CASSVVPGTSNNEQFF.

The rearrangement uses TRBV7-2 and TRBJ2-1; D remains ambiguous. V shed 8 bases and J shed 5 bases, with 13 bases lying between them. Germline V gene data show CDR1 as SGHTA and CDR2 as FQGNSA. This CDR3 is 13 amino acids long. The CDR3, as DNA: TGTGCCAGCTTGGGCCTCAGGAACAATGAGCAGTTCTTC. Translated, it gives CASLGLRNNEQFF. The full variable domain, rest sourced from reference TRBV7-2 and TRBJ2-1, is GAGVSQSPSNKVTEKGKDVELRCDPISGHTALYWYRQSLGQGLEFLIYFQGNSAPDKSGLPSDRFSAERTGGSVSTLTIQRTQQEDSAVYLCASLGLRNNEQFFGPGTRLTVL.

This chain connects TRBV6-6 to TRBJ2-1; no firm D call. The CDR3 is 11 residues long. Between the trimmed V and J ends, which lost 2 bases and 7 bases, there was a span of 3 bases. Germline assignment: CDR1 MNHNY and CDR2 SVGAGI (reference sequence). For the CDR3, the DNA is TGTGCCAGCAGTTACGGGAATGAGCAGTTCTTC. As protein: CASSYGNEQFF.